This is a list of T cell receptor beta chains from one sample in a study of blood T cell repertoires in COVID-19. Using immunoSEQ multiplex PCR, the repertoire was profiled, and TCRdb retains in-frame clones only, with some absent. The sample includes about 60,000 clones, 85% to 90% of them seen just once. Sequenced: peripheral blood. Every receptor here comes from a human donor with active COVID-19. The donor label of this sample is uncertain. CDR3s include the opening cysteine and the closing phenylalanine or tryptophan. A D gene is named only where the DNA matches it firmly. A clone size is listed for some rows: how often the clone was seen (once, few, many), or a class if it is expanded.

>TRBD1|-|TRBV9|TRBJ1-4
TGTGCCAGCAGCGTAGGTCCCCTCAGGGGGCGCGACGGTGAAAAACTGTTTTTT
CASSVGPLRGRDGEKLFF
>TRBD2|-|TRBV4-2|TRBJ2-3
TGTGCCAGCAGCCAAGAAAACGGGAGGGCAGATACGCAGTATTTT
CASSQENGRADTQYF
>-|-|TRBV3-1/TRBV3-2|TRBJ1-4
TGTGCCAGCAGCCAAGGGGGGCTCAGGGGAAGGGCTGAAAAACTGTTTTTT
CASSQGGLRGRAEKLFF
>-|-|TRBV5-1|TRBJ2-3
TGCGCCAGCAGCGCCGAACTTGGCACAGATACGCAGTATTTT
CASSAELGTDTQYF
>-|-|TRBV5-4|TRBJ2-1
TGTGCCAGCAGTTTGAATCGCAATGAGCAGTTCTTC
CASSLNRNEQFF
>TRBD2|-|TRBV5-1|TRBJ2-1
TGCGCCAGCAGCCGGGGGGATTCCTACAATGAGCAGTTCTTC
CASSRGDSYNEQFF
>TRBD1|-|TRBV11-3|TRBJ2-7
TGTGCCAGCAGCGGGGGACAGGCCTACGAGCAGTACTTC
CASSGGQAYEQYF
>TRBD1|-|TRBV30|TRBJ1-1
TGTGCCTGGAGTCGGGACAGGGGGGACACTGAAGCTTTCTTT
CAWSRDRGDTEAFF
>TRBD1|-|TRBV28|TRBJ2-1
TGTGCCAGCAGTCTTACACCCGGGACAGGGTTGTTCAATGAGCAGTTCTTC
CASSLTPGTGLFNEQFF
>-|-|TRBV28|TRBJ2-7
TGTGCCAGCAGTTCCTTCGAGCAGTACTTC
CASSSFEQYF
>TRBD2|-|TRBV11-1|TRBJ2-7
TGTGCCAGCAGCTTAGTTGCGCGGGAGATCGACGAGCAGTACTTC
CASSLVAREIDEQYF
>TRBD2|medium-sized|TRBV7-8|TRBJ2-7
TGTGCCAGCAGCTCATTAGGCCGGGGGGACGAGCAGTACTTC
CASSSLGRGDEQYF
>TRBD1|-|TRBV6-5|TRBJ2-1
TGTGCCAGCATCAGGACAGGACGATACAATGAGCAGTTCTTC
CASIRTGRYNEQFF
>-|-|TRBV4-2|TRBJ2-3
TGTGCCAGCAGCCATAGCGGTCCTAGCACAGATACGCAGTATTTT
CASSHSGPSTDTQYF
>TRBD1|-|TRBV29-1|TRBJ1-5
TGCAGCGTAGGACAGGGGGTAGTTCAGCCCCAGCATTTT
CSVGQGVVQPQHF
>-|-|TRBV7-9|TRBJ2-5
TGTGCCAGCAGCTTTGCACAGGGCCGGGGAGAGACCCAGTACTTC
CASSFAQGRGETQYF
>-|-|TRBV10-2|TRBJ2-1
TGCGCCAGCAGTGATGAGCGTAAGCAGTTCTTC
CASSDERKQFF
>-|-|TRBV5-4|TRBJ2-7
TGTGCCAGCAGCTTAGAGGGAGACACCTCCGGGCAGTACTTC
CASSLEGDTSGQYF
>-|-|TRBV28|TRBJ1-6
TGTGCCAGCACCGTCGGGGACTCCTATAATTCACCCCTCCACTTT
CASTVGDSYNSPLHF
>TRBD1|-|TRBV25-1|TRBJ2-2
TGTGCCAGCAGTCCGGGACAGGGCCCAACTTCGGACACCGGGGAGCTGTTTTTT
CASSPGQGPTSDTGELFF
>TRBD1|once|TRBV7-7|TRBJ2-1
TGTGCCAGCAGCCTTAGGCGGACAGGGGGTGTAGATGAGCAGTTCTTC
CASSLRRTGGVDEQFF
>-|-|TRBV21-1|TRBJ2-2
TGTGCCAGTCCGAAAATTCCCATGGGTACGGACAGGGCATTTATCGGGGAGCTGTTTTTT
CASPKIPMGTDRAFIGELFF
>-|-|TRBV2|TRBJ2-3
TGTGCCAGCAGTCCCTTTAGCGGAGGCACAGATACGCAGTATTTT
CASSPFSGGTDTQYF
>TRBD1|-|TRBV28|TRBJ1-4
TGTGCCAGCAGTTTGGGGACAGGGGTTAGCGAAAAACTGTTTTTT
CASSLGTGVSEKLFF
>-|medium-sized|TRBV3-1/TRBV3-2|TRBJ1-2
TGTGCCAGCAGCCAGTCGGGGGGCGGTGGTCGTGGCTACACCTTC
CASSQSGGGGRGYTF
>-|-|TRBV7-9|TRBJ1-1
TGTGCCAGCAAAGGGGTCTCAGTGAACACTGAAGCTTTCTTT
CASKGVSVNTEAFF
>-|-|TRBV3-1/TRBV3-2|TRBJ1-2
TGTGCCAGCAGCCACTCTTGGCCAGATGGCTACACCTTC
CASSHSWPDGYTF
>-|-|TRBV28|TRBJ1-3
TGTGCCAGGGGGGCGCCCCGAGCCTACTCTGGAAACACCATATATTTT
CARGAPRAYSGNTIYF
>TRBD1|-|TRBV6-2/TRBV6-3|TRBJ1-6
TGTGCCAGCAGCCGCGGAGGGGGCGCGCATTCACCCCTCCACTTT
CASSRGGGAHSPLHF
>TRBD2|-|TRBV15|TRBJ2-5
TGTGCCACCAGCAGAGATCTCGGCGGGAGGGGGGAGACCCAGTACTTC
CATSRDLGGRGETQYF
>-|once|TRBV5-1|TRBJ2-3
TGCGCCAGCAGCTTGGGTACTACCACGCAGTATTTT
CASSLGTTTQYF
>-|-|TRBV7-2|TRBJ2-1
TGTGCCAGCAGCTTGGACTCCCGGTCAGCCAGTTACAATGAGCAGTTCTTC
CASSLDSRSASYNEQFF
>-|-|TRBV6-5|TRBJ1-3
TGTGCCAGCAGGGACAGCCCCTACTCTGGAAACACCATATATTTT
CASRDSPYSGNTIYF
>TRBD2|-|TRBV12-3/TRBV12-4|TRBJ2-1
TGTGCCAGCACGTTTTCTGCGGGAGGGGACACGTTCTTC
CASTFSAGGDTFF
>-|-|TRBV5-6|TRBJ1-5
TGTGCCAGCAGCTTGGCCAGAGGGTCGCGCAATCAGCCCCAGCATTTT
CASSLARGSRNQPQHF
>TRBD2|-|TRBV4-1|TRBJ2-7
TGCGCCAGCAGCCAAGAGGCCGGGAGGGCCCTCGGTGAGCAGTACTTC
CASSQEAGRALGEQYF
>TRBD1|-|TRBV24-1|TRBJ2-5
TGTGCCACCAGTGACCCAGGGACAGGACAAGAGACCCAGTACTTC
CATSDPGTGQETQYF
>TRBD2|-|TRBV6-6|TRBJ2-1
TGTGCCAGCAGTTGGTCAGCGGGAGGGCCCTACAATGAGCAGTTCTTC
CASSWSAGGPYNEQFF
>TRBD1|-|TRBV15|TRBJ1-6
TGTGCCACCAGCAGTGCTCCGGGACAGTATAATTCACCCCTCCACTTT
CATSSAPGQYNSPLHF
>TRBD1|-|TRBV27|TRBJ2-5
TGTGCCAGCAGTTTCGCGTGGGGGACAGAAGAGACCCAGTACTTC
CASSFAWGTEETQYF
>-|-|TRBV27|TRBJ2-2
TGTGCCAGCGGTAAAGGGGCCGGGGAGCTGTTTTTT
CASGKGAGELFF
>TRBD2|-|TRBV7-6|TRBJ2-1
TGTGCCAGCAGCCTCACGCGGGGGGGCCTTAACAATGAGCAGTTCTTC
CASSLTRGGLNNEQFF
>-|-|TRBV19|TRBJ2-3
TGTGCCAGTAGTATGTCGAGGGTGGGCACAGATACGCAGTATTTT
CASSMSRVGTDTQYF
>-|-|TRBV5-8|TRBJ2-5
TGTGCCAGCAGCCGGCGACCACCTGCCAGGGAGACCCAGTACTTC
CASSRRPPARETQYF
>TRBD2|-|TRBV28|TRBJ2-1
TGTGCCAGCAGTCCTAGTAATCACATCGGGGACTACTCCTACAATGAGCAGTTCTTC
CASSPSNHIGDYSYNEQFF
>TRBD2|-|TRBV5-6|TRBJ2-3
TGTGCCAGCAGCACCCCTCGGGGACTAGCGGGGGGGACAGATACGCAGTATTTT
CASSTPRGLAGGTDTQYF
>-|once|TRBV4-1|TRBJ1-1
TGCGCCAGCAGCCTAGAGAGACTTGGTGAAGCTTTCTTT
CASSLERLGEAFF
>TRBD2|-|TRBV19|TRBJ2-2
TGTGCCAGTAGTATGGCCAGCGGGGGGACCGGTGGGGAGCTGTTTTTT
CASSMASGGTGGELFF
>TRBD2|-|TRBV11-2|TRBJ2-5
TGTGCCAGCAGCTTAGAGGGGGGACTAGCGGGGGCCCAAGAGACCCAGTACTTC
CASSLEGGLAGAQETQYF
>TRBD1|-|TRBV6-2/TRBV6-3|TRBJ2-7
TGTGCCAGCAGTTCTCCCGGGACAGGGCGCGAGCAGTACTTC
CASSSPGTGREQYF
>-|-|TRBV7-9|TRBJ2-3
TGTGCCAGCAGCCAACCGGGACACTCCATCACAGATACGCAGTATTTT
CASSQPGHSITDTQYF
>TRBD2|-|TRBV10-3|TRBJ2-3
TGTGCCATCAGACCGGGACTAGCGGGGGCAGATACGCAGTATTTT
CAIRPGLAGADTQYF
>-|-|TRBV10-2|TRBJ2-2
TGCGCCAGCAGTGTTGGGGCAACCGGGGAGCTGTTTTTT
CASSVGATGELFF
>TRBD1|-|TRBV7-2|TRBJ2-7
TGTGCCAGCAGCCCAGTTTTGGAAATTCGAGACAGGGGCCCCTACGAGCAGTACTTC
CASSPVLEIRDRGPYEQYF